Presented here are 24 T cell receptor beta chains from one specimen sequenced in a study of cytomegalovirus exposure and HLA in healthy donors. PCR amplification relied on 60 Vbeta primers (plus 13 Jbeta primers). The repertoire was sequenced with immunoSEQ multiplex PCR; TCRdb's copy has only in-frame clones and lacks some. The repertoire consists of approximately 86,000 clones, with around three quarters occurring once and the leading ten covering 3% to 3.5%. Sequencing input: PBMCs. The receptors were sampled from a man aged 35-49 years in good health and CMV-seronegative.

The V call is TRBV29-1, the J call TRBJ1-1, with a possible D match to TRBD1 (5 bases). CDR3 size: 13 residues. Trimming left V 2 bases short and J 4 bases short, with 11 bases between. The germline gives CDR1 SQVTM, CDR2 ANQGSEA. The CDR3 sequence is CSVEYGGGTEAFF. CDR3 sequence (DNA): TGCAGCGTTGAATATGGCGGGGGCACTGAAGCTTTCTTT.

The chain carries TRBV5-1 and TRBJ2-3; a weak D match, TRBD2 (7 bases). The CDR3 loop spans 15 amino acids. V was shortened by 3 bases and J by 2 bases, with 13 bases between the two germline ends. Germline V gene lookup returns CDR1 SGHRS and CDR2 YFSETQ. This CDR3 is CASSSERGATDTQYF. For the CDR3, the DNA is TGCGCCAGCAGCTCGGAACGGGGGGCCACAGATACGCAGTATTTT.

The rearrangement links TRBV19 to TRBJ1-1; unclear D gene. V was pared by 1 base and J by 5 bases, with 11 bases between. The CDR3 is 14 amino acids. CDR1 and CDR2 (germline): LNHDA, SQIVND (reference sequence). The CDR3 loop reads CASSIGRAGTEAFF. CDR3 nucleotide sequence: TGTGCCAGTAGTATAGGGCGGGCGGGGACTGAAGCTTTCTTT.

The chain employs TRBV27 and TRBJ2-2; the D gene is possibly TRBD1 (5 bases). V shed 1 base and J shed 5 bases, with 11 bases lying between them. Germline V gives CDR1 MNHEY, CDR2 SMNVEV (reference sequence). This CDR3 spans 15 amino acids. The CDR3 is CASSLWQGGTGELFF. CDR3 bases: TGTGCCAGCAGTTTATGGCAGGGTGGAACCGGGGAGCTGTTTTTT.

The genes are TRBV11-3 and TRBJ2-7; D perhaps matches TRBD2 (6 bases). Germline V gene data show CDR1 as SGHNT and CDR2 as YENEEA. V lost 5 bases and J 3 bases, leaving 20 bases between the germline ends. CDR3 size: 16 residues. The CDR3 spells CASSPQGLPGDYEQYF. In DNA form, the CDR3 reads TGTGCCAGCAGCCCCCAGGGCCTACCGGGGGACTACGAGCAGTACTTC.

The CDR3 bases are TGTGCCAGCAGGGGTGAGGGGGAACCCCAGCATTTT. Translating it yields CASRGEGEPQHF. J is TRBJ1-5 and V is TRBV2; a possible D gene is TRBD1 (6 bases). CDR1 is SNHLY, CDR2 FYNNEI, per germline. CDR3 size: 12 residues. V was cut by 6 bases and J by 10 bases, with 13 bases left in between.

The chain is built from TRBV4-3 and TRBJ1-4; no clear D. This CDR3 region has 15 residues. V lost 0 bases to trimming and J lost 10 bases, with 15 bases between them. Per germline, CDR1 LGHNA and CDR2 YSLEER. Here the CDR3 reads CASSQERRADGKLFF. In DNA form, the CDR3 reads TGCGCCAGCAGCCAAGAAAGACGCGCGGATGGAAAACTGTTTTTT.

V and J are TRBV27 and TRBJ1-5, with D maybe TRBD1 (5 bases). Germline V gene lookup returns CDR1 MNHEY and CDR2 SMNVEV (reference sequence). V was trimmed by 4 bases and J by 5 bases, leaving 9 bases between them. The CDR3 is 13 residues long. CDR3 sequence (DNA): TGTGCCAGCAGTTCTTGGGGGGATCAGCCCCAGCATTTT. It yields the protein CASSSWGDQPQHF.

The chain combines TRBV6-5 with TRBJ1-1, with D unclear. Trimming pared 6 bases from V and 3 bases from J, leaving 11 bases between. Looked up from germline, CDR1 is MNHEY and CDR2 is SVGAGI. The CDR3 has 13 amino acids. CDR3 nucleotide sequence: TGTGCCAGCAGCGACCCAGGTCACACTGAAGCTTTCTTT. Its translation: CASSDPGHTEAFF.

The J gene is TRBJ1-2, the V gene TRBV7-9, with 7 bases fitting TRBD1. After removal of 1 base from V and 4 bases from J, the junction contained 9 bases not matched to a gene. The CDR3 has 16 residues. CDR1 SEHNR and CDR2 FQNEAQ come from the germline V gene (reference sequence). The DNA for the CDR3 is TGTGCCAGCAGCTTAGGGGCCGGGACAGAGTTCTATGGCTACACCTTC. As protein: CASSLGAGTEFYGYTF.

This chain connects TRBV28 to TRBJ2-5; D is unclear. Germline CDR1 is MDHEN and CDR2 is SYDVKM. The germline V and J ends were trimmed by 3 bases and 6 bases, with 2 bases remaining between them. The CDR3 is made up of 10 amino acids. CDR3 nucleotide sequence: TGTGCCAGCAGTTTCAAGACCCAGTACTTC. This encodes CASSFKTQYF.

On this clone itself: Other DNA sequences in the sample encode the same CDR3. The J gene is TRBJ1-4, the V gene TRBV27, with 7 bases aligning to TRBD1. The J segment lost 9 bases and the V segment lost 5 bases, leaving 18 bases of the junction unmatched. There are 17 residues in the CDR3. In germline, CDR1 is MNHEY, CDR2 SMNVEV (reference sequence). CDR3 in DNA: TGTGCCAGCAGTCCCGGACAGGTCGGGTTCTCTAGGCAAAAACTGTTTTTT. Residues: CASSPGQVGFSRQKLFF.

The V gene is TRBV27, the J gene TRBJ2-7, with TRBD2 matching 10 bases. V trimming: 5 bases; J trimming: 4 bases; junction bases outside the gene matches: 11. Germline CDR1 MNHEY, CDR2 SMNVEV (reference sequence). This CDR3 comprises 16 residues. DNA of the CDR3: TGTGCCAGCAGTAGGCGCCTAAGCGGGGGGGCTTACGAGCAGTACTTC. Translating it yields CASSRRLSGGAYEQYF.

With respect to this clone: Its ends do not fully match the called genes, so a read error is possible. The chain joins TRBV6-6 to TRBJ1-1; no reliable D call. Germline V gives CDR1 MNHNY, CDR2 SVGAGI (reference sequence). The CDR3 loop spans 14 amino acids. In DNA, the CDR3 is TGTGCCAGCAGTTACGGGCAAGTGAACACTGAATCTTTCTTT. Translating gives CASSYGQVNTESFF.

This clone was seen only a few times. The genes are TRBV6-1 and TRBJ1-2, with D uncertain. The CDR3 consists of 12 residues. Germline assignment: CDR1 MNHNS and CDR2 SASEGT. V was pared by 2 bases and J by 8 bases, with 9 bases between. In nucleotides, the CDR3 is TGTGCCAGCAGTGAAAGGCGGGCAGGCTACACCTTC. This codes for CASSERRAGYTF.

The V and J genes are TRBV27 and TRBJ1-6; weak D call: TRBD1 (5 bases). V gave up 5 bases and J gave up 6 bases, with 20 bases separating them. The CDR3 has 17 residues. Germline V gene sequence: CDR1 MNHEY, CDR2 SMNVEV (reference sequence). The CDR3 DNA follows: TGTGCCAGCAGTCGCTCCTGGAAGGGGCAGGTTAATTCACCCCTCCACTTT. Amino acids: CASSRSWKGQVNSPLHF.

The chain uses TRBV6-6 and TRBJ1-5, with D unresolved. This CDR3 contains 14 residues. Germline CDR1 is MNHNY and CDR2 is SVGAGI (reference sequence). Trimming removed 2 bases from V and 3 bases from J, with 8 bases in between. CDR3 protein: CASSYGPTNQPQHF. CDR3 nucleotide sequence: TGTGCCAGCAGTTACGGGCCTACCAATCAGCCCCAGCATTTT.

V usage is TRBV5-4 and J usage is TRBJ2-7, with 9 bases lining up with TRBD2. Losses at the gene ends were 0 bases for V and 0 bases for J; bases not matched to a gene: 7. This CDR3 has 17 amino acids. Germline CDR1 SGHNT, CDR2 YYREEE (reference sequence). For the CDR3, the DNA is TGTGCCAGCAGCTTGGTTGGCGGGGGGGCTTACTCCTACGAGCAGTACTTC. This translates into CASSLVGGGAYSYEQYF. Looking up the rest from reference TRBV5-4 and TRBJ2-7 gives the full variable domain: ETGVTQSPTHLIKTRGQQVTLRCSSQSGHNTVSWYQQALGQGPQFIFQYYREEENGRGNFPPRFSGLQFPNYSSELNVNALELDDSALYLCASSLVGGGAYSYEQYFGPGTRLTVT.

A single count supports this clone. V is TRBV4-3 and J is TRBJ2-3; TRBD1 matches 8 bases. The germline gives CDR1 LGHNA, CDR2 YSLEER. This CDR3 comprises 17 residues. V gave up 0 bases and J gave up 3 bases; unmatched junction bases: 8. CDR3: CASSQDRAQGATDTQYF. The CDR3 DNA follows: TGCGCCAGCAGCCAAGATAGGGCGCAGGGGGCAACAGATACGCAGTATTTT.

The chain joins TRBV10-3 to TRBJ1-2; a possible D gene is TRBD1 (6 bases). Germline V CDR1 and CDR2: ENHRY, SYGVKD. The CDR3 contains 15 residues. Trimming took 7 bases from V and 8 from J, leaving 23 bases between them. The CDR3 protein is CAIMGLGGTVGGYTF. The CDR3 bases are TGTGCCATCATGGGCTTAGGGGGTACCGTGGGAGGCTACACCTTC.

The chain joins TRBV19 to TRBJ2-1, with 8 nucleotides matching TRBD2. CDR1 is LNHDA, CDR2 SQIVND, per germline (reference sequence). V dropped 5 bases and J dropped 6; count of bases not matched to a gene: 12. The CDR3 extends over 16 amino acids. The CDR3 bases are TGTGCCAGTAGTTTTTCCGGGGGGGGCCGTGGCAATGAGCAGTTCTTC. Translated, it gives CASSFSGGGRGNEQFF.

The chain is built from TRBV19 and TRBJ2-1, with 9 bases that match TRBD1. Germline V lookup: CDR1 LNHDA, CDR2 SQIVND (reference sequence). Unmatched junction bases numbered 10, after V lost 6 bases and J lost 4 bases. The CDR3 contains 16 residues. CDR3 nucleotide sequence: TGTGCCAGTAGCCCTAGGACAGGGGTGAATTACAATGAGCAGTTCTTC. Translation gives CASSPRTGVNYNEQFF.

The CDR3 DNA follows: TGCAGCGTCCTTGAGGTAGGACAGGGGGACACTGAAGCTTTCTTT. This encodes CSVLEVGQGDTEAFF. The chain is built from TRBV29-1 and TRBJ1-1, with TRBD1 matching over 10 bases. CDR1 and CDR2 from the germline V gene are SQVTM and ANQGSEA. The CDR3 is 15 residues long. V shed 6 bases, J shed 3 bases, and the junction held 10 bases outside the gene matches.

J is TRBJ1-2 and V is TRBV28; TRBD1 matches 9 bases. CDR1 is MDHEN and CDR2 is SYDVKM in the germline V gene. The ends lost 5 bases at V and 7 bases at J; junction bases unmatched: 11. The length of the CDR3 is 15 residues. The CDR3 DNA is TGTGCCAGCAGTCCCCCACCGGGACAGGGCCTTGGCTACACCTTC. Its translation is CASSPPPGQGLGYTF.